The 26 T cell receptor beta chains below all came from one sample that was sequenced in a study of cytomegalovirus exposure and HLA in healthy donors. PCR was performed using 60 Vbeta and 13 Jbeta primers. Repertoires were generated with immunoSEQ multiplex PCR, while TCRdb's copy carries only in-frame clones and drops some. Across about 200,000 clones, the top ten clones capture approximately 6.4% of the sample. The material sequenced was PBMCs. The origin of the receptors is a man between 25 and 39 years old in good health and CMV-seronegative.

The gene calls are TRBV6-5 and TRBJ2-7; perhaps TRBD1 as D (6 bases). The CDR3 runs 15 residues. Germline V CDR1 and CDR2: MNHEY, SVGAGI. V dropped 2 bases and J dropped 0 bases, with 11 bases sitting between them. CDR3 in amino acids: CASSYGMDSSYEQYF. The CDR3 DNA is TGTGCCAGCAGTTACGGTATGGACAGCTCCTACGAGCAGTACTTC.

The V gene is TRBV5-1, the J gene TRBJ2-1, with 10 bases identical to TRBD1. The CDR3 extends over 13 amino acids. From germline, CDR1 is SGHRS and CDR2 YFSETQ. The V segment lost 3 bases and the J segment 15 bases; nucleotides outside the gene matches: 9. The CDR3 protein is CASSSKIGDRGFF. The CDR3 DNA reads TGCGCCAGCAGCTCGAAAATCGGGGACAGGGGGTTCTTC.

The CDR3, as DNA: TGTGCCAGCAGCTCCGGAGGACTTTATAATTCACCCCTCCACTTT. Protein product: CASSSGGLYNSPLHF. J is TRBJ1-6 and V is TRBV7-2; D remains ambiguous. Germline assignment: CDR1 SGHTA and CDR2 FQGNSA. The CDR3 runs 15 residues. V was trimmed by 4 bases and J by 4 bases, leaving 11 bases between them.

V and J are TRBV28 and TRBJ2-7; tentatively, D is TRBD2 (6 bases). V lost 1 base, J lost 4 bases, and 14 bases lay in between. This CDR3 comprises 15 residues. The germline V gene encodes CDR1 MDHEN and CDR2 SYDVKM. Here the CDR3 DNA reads TGTGCCAGCAGTTTATACGGGGACTTAGTGTACGAGCAGTACTTC. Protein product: CASSLYGDLVYEQYF.

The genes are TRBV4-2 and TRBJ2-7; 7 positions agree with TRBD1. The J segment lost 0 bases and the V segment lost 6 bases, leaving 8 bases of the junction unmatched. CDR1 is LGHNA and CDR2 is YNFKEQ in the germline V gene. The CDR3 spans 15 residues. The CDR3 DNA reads TGTGCCAGCAGGCCTGGACAGGACCCCTCCTACGAGCAGTACTTC. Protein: CASRPGQDPSYEQYF.

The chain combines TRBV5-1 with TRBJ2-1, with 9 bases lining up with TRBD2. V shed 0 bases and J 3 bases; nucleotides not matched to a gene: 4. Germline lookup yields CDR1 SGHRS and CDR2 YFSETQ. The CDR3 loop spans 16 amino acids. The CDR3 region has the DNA TGCGCCAGCAGCTTGGGACTAGCGGATTACTACAATGAGCAGTTCTTC. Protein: CASSLGLADYYNEQFF.

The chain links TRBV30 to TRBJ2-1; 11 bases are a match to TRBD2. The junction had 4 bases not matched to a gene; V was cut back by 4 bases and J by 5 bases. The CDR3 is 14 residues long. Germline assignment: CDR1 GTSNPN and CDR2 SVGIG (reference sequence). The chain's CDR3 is CAWTDSGGDNEQFF. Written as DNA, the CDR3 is TGTGCCTGGACCGATAGCGGGGGGGACAATGAGCAGTTCTTC.

CDR3 nucleotide sequence: TGTGCCAGCAGTTCCGGGACAGGGAGATACAATGAGCAGTTCTTC. Residues: CASSSGTGRYNEQFF. This sequence joins TRBV6-6 and TRBJ2-1; 9 nucleotides line up with TRBD1. Trimming removed 4 bases from V and 4 bases from J; junction bases left unmatched: 5. This CDR3 comprises 15 residues. Germline V gene data show CDR1 as MNHNY and CDR2 as SVGAGI (reference sequence).

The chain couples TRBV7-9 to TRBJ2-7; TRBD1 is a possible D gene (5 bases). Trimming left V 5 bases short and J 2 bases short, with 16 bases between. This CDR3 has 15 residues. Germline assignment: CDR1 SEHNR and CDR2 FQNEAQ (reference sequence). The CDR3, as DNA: TGTGCCAGCAGCCAGGCCCAGGTAGGGGCCTACGAGCAGTACTTC. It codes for CASSQAQVGAYEQYF. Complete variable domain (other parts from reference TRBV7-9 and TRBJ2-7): DTGVSQNPRHKITKRGQNVTFRCDPISEHNRLYWYRQTLGQGPEFLTYFQNEAQLEKSRLLSDRFSAERPKGSFSTLEIQRTEQGDSAMYLCASSQAQVGAYEQYFGPGTRLTVT.

The CDR3 loop reads CAIRGRGNTGELFF. CDR3 in DNA: TGTGCCATCAGAGGCAGGGGTAACACCGGGGAGCTGTTTTTT. This chain uses TRBV10-3 with TRBJ2-2; possibly TRBD1 for D (6 bases). There are 14 residues in the CDR3. From germline, CDR1 is ENHRY and CDR2 SYGVKD. Deletions cut 6 bases from V and 2 bases from J, with 10 bases between.

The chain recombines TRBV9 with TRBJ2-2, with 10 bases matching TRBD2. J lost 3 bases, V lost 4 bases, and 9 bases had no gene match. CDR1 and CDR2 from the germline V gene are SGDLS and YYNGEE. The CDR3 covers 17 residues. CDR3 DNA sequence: TGTGCCAGCAGCTCCTCCGGGACTAGCGCACACACCGGGGAGCTGTTTTTT. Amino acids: CASSSSGTSAHTGELFF.

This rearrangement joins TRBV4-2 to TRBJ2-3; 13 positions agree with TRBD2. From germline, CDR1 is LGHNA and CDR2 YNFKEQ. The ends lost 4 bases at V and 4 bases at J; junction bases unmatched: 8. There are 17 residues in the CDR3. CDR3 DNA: TGTGCCAGCAGCCCCCTCACTAGCGGGAGGGCCCCAGATACGCAGTATTTT. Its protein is CASSPLTSGRAPDTQYF.

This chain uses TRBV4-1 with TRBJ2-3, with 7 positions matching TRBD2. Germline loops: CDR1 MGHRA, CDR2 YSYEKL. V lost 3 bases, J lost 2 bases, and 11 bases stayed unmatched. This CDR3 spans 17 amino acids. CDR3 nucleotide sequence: TGCGCCAGCAGCCACTACCCCACTAGCGACAACACAGATACGCAGTATTTT. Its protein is CASSHYPTSDNTDTQYF.

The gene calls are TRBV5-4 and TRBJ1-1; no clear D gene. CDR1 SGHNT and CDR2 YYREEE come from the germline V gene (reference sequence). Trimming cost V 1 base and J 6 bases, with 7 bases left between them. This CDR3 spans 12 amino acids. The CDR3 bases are TGTGCCAGCAGCTTGAAAACGGCTGAAGCTTTCTTT. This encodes CASSLKTAEAFF.

This CDR3 reads CSVGGYNEQFF. The DNA for the CDR3 is TGCAGCGTTGGAGGTTACAATGAGCAGTTCTTC. This chain links TRBV29-1 with TRBJ2-1, with D uncertain. This CDR3 spans 11 amino acids. Trimming shortened V by 4 bases and J by 4 bases, and 5 bases separated the two germline ends. Looked up from germline, CDR1 is SQVTM and CDR2 is ANQGSEA.

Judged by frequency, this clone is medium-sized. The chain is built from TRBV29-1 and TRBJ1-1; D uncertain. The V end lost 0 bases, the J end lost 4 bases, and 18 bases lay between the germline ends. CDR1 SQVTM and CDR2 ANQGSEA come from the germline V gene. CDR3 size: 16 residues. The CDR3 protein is CSVEDSDPERFTEAFF. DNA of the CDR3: TGCAGCGTTGAAGATAGCGATCCGGAACGGTTCACTGAAGCTTTCTTT.

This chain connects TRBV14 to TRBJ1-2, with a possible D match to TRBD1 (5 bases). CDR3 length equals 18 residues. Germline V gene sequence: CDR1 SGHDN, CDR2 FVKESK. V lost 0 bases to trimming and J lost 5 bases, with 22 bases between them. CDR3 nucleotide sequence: TGTGCCAGCAGCCAAGAAGGAATGGTTACAGGCAGATCATATGGCTACACCTTC. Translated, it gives CASSQEGMVTGRSYGYTF.

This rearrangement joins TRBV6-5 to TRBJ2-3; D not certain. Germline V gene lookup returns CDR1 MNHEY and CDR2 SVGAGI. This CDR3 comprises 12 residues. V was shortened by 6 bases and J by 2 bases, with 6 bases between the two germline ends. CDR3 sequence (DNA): TGTGCCAGCAGACTCGACACAGATACGCAGTATTTT. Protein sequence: CASRLDTDTQYF.

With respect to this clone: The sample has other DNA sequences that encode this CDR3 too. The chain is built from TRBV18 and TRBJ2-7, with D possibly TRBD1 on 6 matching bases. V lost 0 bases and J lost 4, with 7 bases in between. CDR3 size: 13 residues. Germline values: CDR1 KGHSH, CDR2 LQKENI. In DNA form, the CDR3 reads TGTGCCAGCTCACCACCGGGGGCTTACGAGCAGTACTTC. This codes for CASSPPGAYEQYF.

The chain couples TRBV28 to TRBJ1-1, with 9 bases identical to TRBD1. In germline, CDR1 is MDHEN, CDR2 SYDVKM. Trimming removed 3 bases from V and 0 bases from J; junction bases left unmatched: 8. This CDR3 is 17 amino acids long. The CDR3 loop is CASSFSGQGYMNTEAFF. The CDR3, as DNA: TGTGCCAGCAGTTTCTCGGGACAGGGCTACATGAACACTGAAGCTTTCTTT.

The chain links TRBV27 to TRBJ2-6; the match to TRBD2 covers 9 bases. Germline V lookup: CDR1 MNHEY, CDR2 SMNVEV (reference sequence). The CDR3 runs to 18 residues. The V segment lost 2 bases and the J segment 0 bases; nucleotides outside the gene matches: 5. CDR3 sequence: CASSLAAGGGSGANVLTF. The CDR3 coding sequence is TGTGCCAGCAGTTTAGCCGCGGGAGGGGGCTCTGGGGCCAACGTCCTGACTTTC.

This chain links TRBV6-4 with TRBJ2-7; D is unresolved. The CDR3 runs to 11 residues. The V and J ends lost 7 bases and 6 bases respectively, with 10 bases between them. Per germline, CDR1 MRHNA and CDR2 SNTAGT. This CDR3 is CASNHTCEQYF. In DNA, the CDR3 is TGTGCCAGCAATCACACCTGCGAGCAGTACTTC.

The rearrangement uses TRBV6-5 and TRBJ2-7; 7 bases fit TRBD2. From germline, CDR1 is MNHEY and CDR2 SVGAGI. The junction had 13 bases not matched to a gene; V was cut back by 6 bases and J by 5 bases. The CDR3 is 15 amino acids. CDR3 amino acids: CASRTQGGVYHEQYF. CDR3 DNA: TGTGCCAGCAGGACCCAGGGAGGGGTCTACCACGAGCAGTACTTC.

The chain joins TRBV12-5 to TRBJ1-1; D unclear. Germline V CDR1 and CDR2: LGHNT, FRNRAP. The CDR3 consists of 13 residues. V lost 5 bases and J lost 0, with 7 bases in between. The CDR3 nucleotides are TGTGCTAGTGGTCCAGACTTGAACACTGAAGCTTTCTTT. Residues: CASGPDLNTEAFF.

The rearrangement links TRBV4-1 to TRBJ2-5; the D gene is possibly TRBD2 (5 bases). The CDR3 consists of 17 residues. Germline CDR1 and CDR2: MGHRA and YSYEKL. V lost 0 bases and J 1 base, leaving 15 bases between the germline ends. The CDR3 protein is CASSQDLWRYSQETQYF. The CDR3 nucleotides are TGCGCCAGCAGCCAAGATCTCTGGAGGTACTCCCAAGAGACCCAGTACTTC.

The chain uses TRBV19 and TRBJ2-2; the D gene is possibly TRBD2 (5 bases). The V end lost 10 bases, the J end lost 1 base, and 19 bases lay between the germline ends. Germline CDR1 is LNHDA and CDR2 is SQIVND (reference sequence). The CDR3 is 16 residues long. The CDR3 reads CATAHPGRENTGELFF. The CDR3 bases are TGTGCCACCGCCCACCCCGGACGGGAGAACACCGGGGAGCTGTTTTTT.